The next 28 T cell receptor beta chains were all read from a single sample in a study of blood T cell repertoires in COVID-19. Clones were sequenced by immunoSEQ multiplex PCR, and TCRdb holds only the in-frame ones, with some missing. Of approximately 49,000 clones detected, approximately 87% appear once; the ten largest clones hold under 5%. Sequences were obtained from peripheral blood. Receptors were obtained from a man aged 45-65 years with acute or convalescent COVID-19.

This clone was seen a single time. The DNA for the CDR3 is TGTGCCAGCAGCCAAGACGTCGGGGGGCCAGGGGCAGCACAGCCCCAGCATTTT. It encodes CASSQDVGGPGAAQPQHF. This chain joins TRBV4-2 and TRBJ1-5; D possibly corresponds to TRBD1 (6 bases). Trimming took 0 bases from V and 7 from J, leaving 22 bases between them. This CDR3 region has 18 residues. Germline CDR1 reads LGHNA; CDR2 reads YNFKEQ.

The CDR3 here is CASKLDSQNSPLHF. Written as DNA, the CDR3 is TGTGCCAGTAAACTGGACAGCCAGAATTCACCCCTCCACTTT. The V call is TRBV2, the J call TRBJ1-6, with TRBD1 as a possible D gene (6 bases). Per germline, CDR1 SNHLY and CDR2 FYNNEI. The CDR3 is 14 residues long. V was shortened by 9 bases and J by 7 bases, with 16 bases between the two germline ends.

A single count supports this clone. The gene calls are TRBV6-4 and TRBJ1-2; the D gene is possibly TRBD1 (5 bases). The CDR3 runs 17 residues. V gave up 1 base and J gave up 2 bases, with 17 bases separating them. Germline V gives CDR1 MRHNA, CDR2 SNTAGT. Here the CDR3 DNA reads TGTGCCAGCAGTGACTTTAGGGGCAGGGCCGTCAACTATGGCTACACCTTC. This codes for CASSDFRGRAVNYGYTF.

This chain uses TRBV10-1 with TRBJ2-3, with D unclear. The V end lost 4 bases, the J end lost 0 bases, and 8 bases lay between the germline ends. There are 14 residues in the CDR3. The V gene's germline CDR1 is WNHNN and CDR2 SYGVQD (reference sequence). The CDR3 nucleotides are TGCGCCAGCAGTGTTTACACCAGCACAGATACGCAGTATTTT. It encodes CASSVYTSTDTQYF.

The chain links TRBV20-1 to TRBJ1-1; D unresolved. CDR1 is DFQATT, CDR2 SNEGSKA, per germline (reference sequence). With 3 bases removed from V and 3 bases from J, the gap between germline ends came to 5 bases. CDR3 length: 11 residues. In DNA form, the CDR3 reads TGCAGTGCTAGTCTCTACACTGAAGCTTTCTTT. It encodes CSASLYTEAFF.

The chain employs TRBV7-6 and TRBJ2-7; D may be TRBD2 (6 bases). CDR1 and CDR2 (germline): SGHVS, FNYEAQ. V was trimmed by 0 bases and J by 3 bases, leaving 15 bases between them. The CDR3 loop spans 16 amino acids. The CDR3 DNA reads as TGTGCCAGCAGCTTAGCTGGTAGCGGCTCGGACTACGAGCAGTACTTC. Translation: CASSLAGSGSDYEQYF.

This chain links TRBV7-9 with TRBJ2-7, with D maybe TRBD2 (5 bases). The CDR3 is made up of 12 amino acids. The V gene's germline CDR1 is SEHNR and CDR2 FQNEAQ (reference sequence). Trimming pared 2 bases from V and 9 bases from J, leaving 11 bases between. CDR3 nucleotide sequence: TGTGCCAGCAGCTTACTCCGGGGTTTGCAGTACTTC. Translated, it gives CASSLLRGLQYF.

V is TRBV9 and J is TRBJ1-2; D is possibly TRBD1 (5 bases). Germline V lookup: CDR1 SGDLS, CDR2 YYNGEE. The CDR3 covers 15 residues. The V and J ends lost 0 bases and 7 bases respectively, with 16 bases between them. CDR3: CASSVVGVSGAGYTF. The CDR3 nucleotides read TGTGCCAGCAGCGTAGTGGGGGTGTCGGGAGCTGGCTACACCTTC.

This chain joins TRBV5-1 and TRBJ2-1; 11 nucleotides align to TRBD2. V dropped 8 bases and J dropped 10; count of bases not matched to a gene: 11. This CDR3 contains 14 residues. From germline, CDR1 is SGHRS and CDR2 YFSETQ. CDR3 in DNA: TGCGCCAGTTCCTCCGGGACTAGCGGAAAGGAGCAGTTCTTC. This sequence encodes CASSSGTSGKEQFF.

The V gene is TRBV24-1, the J gene TRBJ2-7, with a possible D match to TRBD2 (5 bases). Germline V gives CDR1 KGHDR, CDR2 SFDVKD. V was cut by 8 bases and J by 4 bases, with 11 bases left in between. CDR3 length equals 12 residues. The CDR3 nucleotides read TGTGCCACCAAGGGAGTCAAATACGAGCAGTACTTC. Amino acids: CATKGVKYEQYF.

The chain joins TRBV10-3 to TRBJ1-1; D remains unclear. Germline CDR1 reads ENHRY; CDR2 reads SYGVKD. Deletions cut 3 bases from V and 7 bases from J, with 12 bases between. The CDR3 runs to 13 residues. This CDR3 reads CAISEIVASEAFF. DNA of the CDR3: TGTGCCATCAGTGAAATCGTTGCTAGTGAAGCTTTCTTT.

The chain combines TRBV5-1 with TRBJ1-4, with D perhaps TRBD1 (5 bases). The length of the CDR3 is 14 residues. Trimming pared 0 bases from V and 8 bases from J, leaving 11 bases between. Germline CDR1 SGHRS, CDR2 YFSETQ. The CDR3 nucleotides read TGCGCCAGCAGCTTGGAAGGGGTCCGGGAAAAACTGTTTTTT. It is translated as CASSLEGVREKLFF.

V gene TRBV9 combines with J gene TRBJ2-5; unclear D gene. Trimming removed 3 bases at V and 4 bases at J, with 7 bases between. Germline assignment: CDR1 SGDLS and CDR2 YYNGEE. The CDR3 is 12 amino acids. The DNA for the CDR3 is TGTGCCAGCAGCGAGCCCCGAGAGACCCAGTACTTC. It yields the protein CASSEPRETQYF.

This clone was seen only once. Written as DNA, the CDR3 is TGTGCCAGCAGCTTACAACAGGGGGAGACCCAGTACTTC. Its translation is CASSLQQGETQYF. The chain links TRBV7-9 to TRBJ2-5; 7 nucleotides line up with TRBD1. CDR3 length: 13 residues. Germline trimming cut 2 bases from V and 5 bases from J; bases unmatched to any gene: 2. Germline-derived CDR1 and CDR2 are SEHNR and FQNEAQ (reference sequence).

The chain couples TRBV3-1 (or the pseudogene TRBV3-2) to TRBJ2-3, with a weak D call TRBD2 (6 bases). V lost 4 bases to trimming and J lost 6 bases, with 11 bases between them. The CDR3 is made up of 13 amino acids. The germline CDR1 and CDR2 sequences are LGHDT and YNNKEL (reference sequence). This CDR3 is CASSRGVGDTQYF. The DNA for the CDR3 is TGTGCCAGCAGCCGGGGGGTTGGGGATACGCAGTATTTT.

V usage is TRBV27 and J usage is TRBJ1-2, with a weak D call TRBD1 (6 bases). This CDR3 contains 14 residues. The V end lost 8 bases, the J end lost 7 bases, and 20 bases lay between the germline ends. CDR1 MNHEY and CDR2 SMNVEV come from the germline V gene (reference sequence). CDR3 bases: TGTGCCAGCTCTACCGCCGACAGGTACCGTGGCTACACCTTC. Its translation: CASSTADRYRGYTF.

The chain carries TRBV18 and TRBJ2-3, with 7 bases lining up with TRBD2. The CDR3 runs to 13 residues. The V gene end was trimmed by 6 bases and the J gene end by 6 bases; junction bases not matched to a gene: 6. CDR1 KGHSH and CDR2 LQKENI come from the germline V gene. The CDR3 sequence: CASSTSGDDTQYF. In nucleotides, the CDR3 is TGTGCCAGCTCCACCAGCGGGGACGATACGCAGTATTTT.

The V call is TRBV10-3, the J call TRBJ1-2; D uncertain. Germline V CDR1 and CDR2: ENHRY, SYGVKD. V lost 10 bases and J lost 4, with 31 bases in between. This CDR3 comprises 18 residues. This chain's CDR3 is CATLAASPPGLAGYGYTF. DNA for the CDR3: TGTGCCACCCTAGCGGCAAGCCCTCCCGGGTTGGCAGGCTATGGCTACACCTTC.

The chain links TRBV19 to TRBJ2-7, with a weak D call TRBD2 (6 bases). Trimming took 3 bases from V and 3 from J, leaving 6 bases between them. CDR1 and CDR2 from the germline V gene are LNHDA and SQIVND (reference sequence). The CDR3 runs 12 residues. The CDR3 reads CASSMRGYEQYF. The CDR3, as DNA: TGTGCCAGTAGTATGCGGGGCTACGAGCAGTACTTC.

J is TRBJ2-5 and V is TRBV2, with a weak D call TRBD1 (6 bases). V was clipped by 3 bases and J by 5 bases, with 10 bases between them. CDR1 and CDR2 from the germline V gene are SNHLY and FYNNEI. The CDR3 runs to 13 residues. The CDR3 sequence: CASSDGQRETQYF. CDR3 sequence (DNA): TGTGCCAGCAGTGACGGACAGCGGGAGACCCAGTACTTC.

This chain connects TRBV12-3 or TRBV12-4 to TRBJ1-1; no firm D call. CDR3 length: 12 residues. V was shortened by 3 bases and J by 4 bases, with 6 bases between the two germline ends. This CDR3 reads CASSFEGTEAFF. DNA for the CDR3: TGTGCCAGCAGTTTCGAGGGCACTGAAGCTTTCTTT.

The V call is TRBV18, the J call TRBJ2-7, with TRBD1 as a possible D gene (6 bases). The V gene's germline CDR1 is KGHSH and CDR2 LQKENI. The CDR3 is made up of 14 amino acids. V dropped 1 base and J dropped 3 bases, with 10 bases sitting between them. The CDR3 reads CASSPLTGNYEQYF. CDR3 nucleotides: TGTGCCAGCTCACCACTTACAGGGAACTACGAGCAGTACTTC.

The V call is TRBV7-9, the J call TRBJ2-3, with D perhaps TRBD1 (5 bases). In germline, CDR1 is SEHNR, CDR2 FQNEAQ (reference sequence). The CDR3 is 14 amino acids. V lost 2 bases to trimming and J lost 3 bases, with 9 bases between them. This chain's CDR3 is CASSLPQATDTQYF. In nucleotides, the CDR3 is TGTGCCAGCAGCTTACCACAGGCTACAGATACGCAGTATTTT.

The chain links TRBV3-1 (or the pseudogene TRBV3-2) to TRBJ1-1; D gene unclear. CDR1 and CDR2 from the germline V gene are LGHDT and YNNKEL (reference sequence). Deletions cut 4 bases from V and 6 bases from J, with 21 bases between. This CDR3 has 16 residues. The CDR3 sequence: CASSLGYGESIPEAFF. For the CDR3, the DNA is TGTGCCAGCAGCCTCGGTTATGGAGAATCAATCCCTGAAGCTTTCTTT.

This sequence joins TRBV27 and TRBJ2-6; 8 nucleotides match TRBD1. In germline, CDR1 is MNHEY, CDR2 SMNVEV (reference sequence). V shed 0 bases, J shed 0 bases, and the junction held 4 bases outside the gene matches. The CDR3 runs 18 residues. The DNA for the CDR3 is TGTGCCAGCAGTTTATCTATCACAGGGGGCTCTGGGGCCAACGTCCTGACTTTC. Residues: CASSLSITGGSGANVLTF. Complete variable domain (other parts from reference TRBV27 and TRBJ2-6): EAQVTQNPRYLITVTGKKLTVTCSQNMNHEYMSWYRQDPGLGLRQIYYSMNVEVTDKGDVPEGYKVSRKEKRNFPLILESPSPNQTSLYFCASSLSITGGSGANVLTFGAGSRLTVL.

V is TRBV27 and J is TRBJ1-5; 7 bases are shared with TRBD1. The V and J ends lost 2 bases and 1 base, in that order; junction bases with no gene match: 2. CDR1 is MNHEY and CDR2 is SMNVEV in the germline V gene (reference sequence). The CDR3 covers 15 residues. CDR3: CASSLIQGSNQPQHF. As DNA, the CDR3 is TGTGCCAGCAGTTTAATACAGGGGAGCAATCAGCCCCAGCATTTT.

This clone was seen a few times. The chain couples TRBV28 to TRBJ1-6, with unresolved D. Germline V gene data show CDR1 as MDHEN and CDR2 as SYDVKM. With 2 bases removed from V and 0 bases from J, the gap between germline ends came to 8 bases. The CDR3 covers 16 residues. CDR3 sequence: CASSLVPSSYNSPLHF. CDR3 nucleotides: TGTGCCAGCAGTTTAGTCCCCAGCTCCTATAATTCACCCCTCCACTTT.

V usage is TRBV29-1 and J usage is TRBJ2-7; D might be TRBD1 (6 bases). CDR1 SQVTM and CDR2 ANQGSEA come from the germline V gene. The CDR3 is 11 residues long. Trimming took off 6 bases at V and 3 bases at J, with 9 bases between the two ends. The CDR3: CSVLQGYEQYF. CDR3 in DNA: TGCAGCGTCCTACAGGGCTACGAGCAGTACTTC.